This TCR beta chain is from a study of molecular identifiers for immune sequencing clone quantification (dated by TCRdb to about 2018). General notes on the study: In a replicate experiment, RNA from about 20,000 or 100,000 naive CD8 T cells was split into five aliquots, four of which were sequenced. CD8 T cells were used in a methods study to benchmark molecular-identifier clustering-based TCR repertoire sequencing (MIDCIRS) and TCR RNA copy counting. Results the study describes overall, beyond this receptor: Even against a background of about a million naive CD8 T cells, spiked-in Jurkat TCR RNA amounting to a single cell's worth was reported to be detectable. When barcode sub-clustering was not used, chimeric consensus sequences inflated TCR diversity, with chimeras reaching as high as 47%. Modeling gave approximately 3 recovered TCR RNA copies per cell versus about 10 by digital PCR, implying approximately 30% capture efficiency. Spiked-in Jurkat TCR RNA (about 10 copies' worth), which is not part of the donor repertoire, was contained in the naive libraries. Identical TCR molecules sharing a barcode could cause highly expanded clone sizes to be underestimated. In CMV-specific effector cells, clones with more than 20 RNA copies accounted for over 97% of molecules, whereas in naive cells such clones accounted for under 1%.

Trimming costs V 4 bases and J 3 bases, and their ends lie 10 bases apart. The CDR3 sequence holds 12 residues, the cysteine and phenylalanine included. Kept here is only the CDR3 DNA, which spans 36 bases and is read in frame from base 1. CDR1 and CDR2, per the germline V gene, are SQVTM and ANQGSEA. This clonotype has at least ten counts. Its antigen remains undetermined. Per-base qualities were not stored, and no clone one base away is much larger. Naive CD8 T cell libraries were made from 20,000 to 1,000,000 sorted cells using 10%, 30% or 50% of purified RNA. Naive CD8 T cells were FACS-sorted as CD8+CD4-CCR7+CD45RA+ on a BD FACSAria II into RLT Plus buffer. Approximately 9 TCR copies' worth of Jurkat RNA were spiked into about 20,000-1,000,000 naive CD8 T cell samples to test detection sensitivity. CD8 T cells were enriched with RosetteSep CD8+ T Cell Enrichment Cocktail and Ficoll-Paque, followed by ACK red cell lysis.

Libraries were built with PCR. The run used an Illumina HiSeq 4000. Bulk TCR libraries were prepared as previously described, using TCR primers listed in Table S5. Total RNA was purified with the Qiagen AllPrep DNA/RNA kit. Before any analysis, reads coming from multiple sequencing runs of the same library were combined into one pool. Under the source paper's analysis protocol: Reads were retained only if their TCR constant sequence matched exactly, and those retained reads were trimmed to 150 nt and grouped according to their 12-nt molecular barcodes. Reads inside each barcode group were sub-clustered using a 15% Levenshtein threshold, and a quality-weighted consensus sequence was constructed for each RNA molecule. Non-functional sequences were filtered out, along with any lower-count sequence sitting one edit away from another sequence. Barcode sub-clusters with fewer than 20% of the maximum read count were removed, based on fitting two negative binomial distributions. The public reads were quality trimmed at Q25 with fastp and then assembled into clones with MiXCR by TCRdb, keeping productive beta chains. Entries that share a CDR3 protein sequence are merged under the most common genes and DNA. What appears here as the V and J calls and clone size reflects TCRdb's work, not the paper's. This sample comprises some 88,000 distinct CDR3 sequences, 21% of them detected only once. Jointly, the top ten make up 1.1% of the sample.

The sequenced sample was naive CD8+ T cells from blood, with Jurkat cell RNA spiked in. What the cell subset or site label conveys for this sample: FACS-sorted CD8+CD4-CCR7+CD45RA+ naive T cells. The sequence was collected from a human donor in good health. Some libraries in this study had Jurkat cell RNA spiked in. The V gene is TRBV29-1 and the J gene is TRBJ2-7; the D gene assignment is ambiguous. CDR3 region: CSVGVGNYEQYF. The nucleotide sequence reads as follows: TGCAGCGTTGGAGTGGGAAACTACGAGCAGTACTTC.